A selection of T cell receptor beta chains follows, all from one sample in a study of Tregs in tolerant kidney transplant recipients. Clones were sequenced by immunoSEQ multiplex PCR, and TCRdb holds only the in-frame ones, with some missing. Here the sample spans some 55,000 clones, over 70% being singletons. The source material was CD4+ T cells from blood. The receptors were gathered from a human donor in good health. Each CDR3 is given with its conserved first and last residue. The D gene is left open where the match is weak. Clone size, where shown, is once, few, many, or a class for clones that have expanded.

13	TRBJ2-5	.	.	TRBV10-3	TGTGCCATCAGACGCATAGAAGCAGAGACCCAGTACTTC	CAIRRIEAETQYF
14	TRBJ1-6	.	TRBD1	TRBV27	TGTGCCAGCAGCTTAGACAGGGTCGGGTCACCCCTCCACTTT	CASSLDRVGSPLHF
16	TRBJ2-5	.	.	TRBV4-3	TGCGCCAGCAGCCAAGGAGGGGCTAGCAGCTTAGGTTCCCAGTACTTC	CASSQGGASSLGSQYF
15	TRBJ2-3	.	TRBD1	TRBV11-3	TGTGCCAGCAGCTTAAGGGCAGGGGGTGTGGATACGCAGTATTTT	CASSLRAGGVDTQYF
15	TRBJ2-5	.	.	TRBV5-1	TGCGCCAGCAGCTCGATTCCAGGGGGGGCGGAGACCCAGTACTTC	CASSSIPGGAETQYF
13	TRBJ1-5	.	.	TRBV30	TGTGCCTGGAGTGTAGGTAGCAATCAGCCCCAGCATTTT	CAWSVGSNQPQHF
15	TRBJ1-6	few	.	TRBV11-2	TGTGCCAGCAGCCCCGGGGGACGGGGTAATTCACCCCTCCACTTT	CASSPGGRGNSPLHF
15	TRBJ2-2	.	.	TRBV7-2	TGTGCCAGCAGCTTAACCCCCATGAACACCGGGGAGCTGTTTTTT	CASSLTPMNTGELFF
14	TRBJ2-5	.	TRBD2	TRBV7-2	TGTGCCAGCAGCGAAGCGGGGGGAGAAGAGACCCAGTACTTC	CASSEAGGEETQYF
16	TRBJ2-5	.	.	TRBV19	TGTGCCAGTAGTTCGCCCTTCGGGGGACCGCAAGAGACCCAGTACTTC	CASSSPFGGPQETQYF
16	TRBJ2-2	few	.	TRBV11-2	TGTGCCAGCAGCAGGCCAGGTGCTTCCTTCACCGGGGAGCTGTTTTTT	CASSRPGASFTGELFF
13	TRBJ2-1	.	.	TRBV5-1	TGCGCCAGTTCGCCTAGCGGACAGTCCATCCAGTTCTTC	CASSPSGQSIQFF
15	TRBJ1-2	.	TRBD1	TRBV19	TGTGCCAGTAGTATAGAAGGACAGGGGACCTATGGCTACACCTTC	CASSIEGQGTYGYTF
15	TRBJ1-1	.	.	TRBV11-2	TGTGCCAGCAGCCTAAGATTGACCGTGAACACTGAAGCTTTCTTT	CASSLRLTVNTEAFF
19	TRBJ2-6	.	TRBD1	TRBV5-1	TGCGCCAGCAGCCCCGAGCCCGGGACAGGCCAGTCTGGGGCCAACGTCCTGACTTTC	CASSPEPGTGQSGANVLTF
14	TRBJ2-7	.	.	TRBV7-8	TGTGCCAGCAGCTTATCGGGGAGGCGGCACGAGCAGTACTTC	CASSLSGRRHEQYF
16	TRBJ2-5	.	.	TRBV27	TGTGCCAGCAGTTTCGCGCCGGGGCCTAACCAAGAGACCCAGTACTTC	CASSFAPGPNQETQYF
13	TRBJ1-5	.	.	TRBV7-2	TGTGCCAGCAGCTTAGGAGGGGATCAGCCCCAGCATTTT	CASSLGGDQPQHF
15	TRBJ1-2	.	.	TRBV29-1	TGCAGCGTTGAGGGCAGAACTCAAATTAACTATGGCTACACCTTC	CSVEGRTQINYGYTF
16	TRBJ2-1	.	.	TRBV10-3	TGTGCCACCGAAATAGGGACACCTCAAACGTCGAATGAGCAGTTCTTC	CATEIGTPQTSNEQFF
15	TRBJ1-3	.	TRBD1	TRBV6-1	TGTGCCAGCAGCCTCAACAGGGGCTCTGGAAACACCATATATTTT	CASSLNRGSGNTIYF
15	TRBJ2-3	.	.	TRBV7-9	TGTGCCAGCAGCTTGAGACGTCAGGCTGCAGATACGCAGTATTTT	CASSLRRQAADTQYF
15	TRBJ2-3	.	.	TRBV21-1	TGTGCCAGCAGCAAAGCCCGCCTAATATCAGATACGCAGTATTTT	CASSKARLISDTQYF
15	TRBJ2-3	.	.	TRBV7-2	TGTGCCAGCAGCTTACGGCGGGATGTGGGAGATACGCAGTATTTT	CASSLRRDVGDTQYF
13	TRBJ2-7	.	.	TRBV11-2	TGTGCCAGCAGCTTCACGGGTTCCTACGAGCAGTACTTC	CASSFTGSYEQYF
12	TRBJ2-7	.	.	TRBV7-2	TGTGCCAGCAGCTTAGCACAGGGCGAGCAGTACTTC	CASSLAQGEQYF
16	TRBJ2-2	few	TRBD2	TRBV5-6	TGTGCCAGCAGCTCTGGCCGACTAGCCTACACCGGGGAGCTGTTTTTT	CASSSGRLAYTGELFF
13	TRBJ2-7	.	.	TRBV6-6	TGTGCCAGCGTTAGGGCTGACTCCTACGAGCAGTACTTC	CASVRADSYEQYF
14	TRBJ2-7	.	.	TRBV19	TGTGCCAGTAGTATTCAGGGGGTGGGAGGCGAGCAGTACTTC	CASSIQGVGGEQYF
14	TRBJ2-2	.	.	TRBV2	TGTGCCAGCAGGGAGGACTCATCCACCGGGGAGCTGTTTTTT	CASREDSSTGELFF
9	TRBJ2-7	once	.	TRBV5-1	TGCGCCTACGGTGGAGAGCAGTACTTC	CAYGGEQYF
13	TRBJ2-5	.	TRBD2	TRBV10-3	TGTGCCATCATGGACGGGAGGGAGGAGACCCAGTACTTC	CAIMDGREETQYF
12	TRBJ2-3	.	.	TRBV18	TGTGCCAGCTCACCGAGCACAGATACGCAGTATTTT	CASSPSTDTQYF
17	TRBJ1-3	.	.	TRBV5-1	TGCGCCAGCAGCCCGAGGGGGGTCGTGCAATCTGGAAACACCATATATTTT	CASSPRGVVQSGNTIYF
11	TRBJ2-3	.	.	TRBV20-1	TGCAGTGAAGGCGAGGGAGATACGCAGTATTTT	CSEGEGDTQYF
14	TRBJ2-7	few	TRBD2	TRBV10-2	TGCGCCAGCACCGGGACTAGCGGGAGTTACGAGCAGTACTTC	CASTGTSGSYEQYF
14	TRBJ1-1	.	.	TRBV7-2	TGTGCCAGCAGCCTCGGGATCCATAACACTGAAGCTTTCTTT	CASSLGIHNTEAFF
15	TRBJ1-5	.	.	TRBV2	TGTGCCAGCAGTGGGTCAGGTAGGGGTGGCCAGCCCCAGCATTTT	CASSGSGRGGQPQHF
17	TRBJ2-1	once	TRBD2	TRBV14	TGTGCCAGCAGCCCCTTGACGGCACTAGCGGGGGACAATGAGCAGTTCTTC	CASSPLTALAGDNEQFF
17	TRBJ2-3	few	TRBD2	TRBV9	TGTGCCAGCAGCGTATCTACGACTAGCGGGGGGGCAGATACGCAGTATTTT	CASSVSTTSGGADTQYF
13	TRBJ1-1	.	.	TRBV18	TGTGCCAGCTCACCCGCAGTGAACACTGAAGCTTTCTTT	CASSPAVNTEAFF
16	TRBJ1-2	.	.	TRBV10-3	TGTGCCATCAGTGAGTCGGGGCAGGTCGGGGGTAGCGGCTACACCTTC	CAISESGQVGGSGYTF
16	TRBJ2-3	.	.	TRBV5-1	TGCGCCAGCAGCTTAACCCGGATAACTAGCACAGATACGCAGTATTTT	CASSLTRITSTDTQYF
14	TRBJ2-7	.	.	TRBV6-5	TGTGCCAGCACCAAGGGCGGGACCCGCTACGAGCAGTACTTC	CASTKGGTRYEQYF
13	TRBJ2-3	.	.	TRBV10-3	TGTGCCATCGGAGCGCCTAGCACAGATACGCAGTATTTT	CAIGAPSTDTQYF
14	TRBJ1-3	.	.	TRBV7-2	TGTGCCAGCAGCCTCCCGGGGGGAGGAAACACCATATATTTT	CASSLPGGGNTIYF
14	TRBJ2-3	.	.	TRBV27	TGTGCCCTATTAGGGCAGGTAAACACAGATACGCAGTATTTT	CALLGQVNTDTQYF
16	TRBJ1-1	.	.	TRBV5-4	TGTGCCAGCAGCTTGGATGGACCAGGTGGAAACACTGAAGCTTTCTTT	CASSLDGPGGNTEAFF
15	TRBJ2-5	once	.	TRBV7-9	TGTGCCAGCAGCGGAGCCGGCGCTAGGCAAGAGACCCAGTACTTC	CASSGAGARQETQYF
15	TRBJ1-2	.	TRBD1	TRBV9	TGTGCCAGCAGCGCGGGACAGGGGCTCCCGGGAGGCTACACCTTC	CASSAGQGLPGGYTF
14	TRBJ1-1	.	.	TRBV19	TGTGCCAGTAGTATAGCGGGGGGCAACACTGAAGCTTTCTTT	CASSIAGGNTEAFF